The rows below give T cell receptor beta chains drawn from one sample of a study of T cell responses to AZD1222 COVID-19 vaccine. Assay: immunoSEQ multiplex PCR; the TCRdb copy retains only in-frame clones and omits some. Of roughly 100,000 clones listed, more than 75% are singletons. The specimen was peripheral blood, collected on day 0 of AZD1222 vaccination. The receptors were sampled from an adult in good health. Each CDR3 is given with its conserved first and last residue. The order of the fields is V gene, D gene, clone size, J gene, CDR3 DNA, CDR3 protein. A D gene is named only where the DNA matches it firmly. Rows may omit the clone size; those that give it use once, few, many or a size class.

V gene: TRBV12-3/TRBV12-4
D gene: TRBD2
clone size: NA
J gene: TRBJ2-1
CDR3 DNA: TGTGCCTCGGGGGGACTATTAATTGGGGAGCAGTTCTTC
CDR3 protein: CASGGLLIGEQFF

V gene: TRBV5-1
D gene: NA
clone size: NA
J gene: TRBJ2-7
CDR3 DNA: TGCGCCAGCAGCTTGGGGTCTGCCTCCTACGAGCAGTACTTC
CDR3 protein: CASSLGSASYEQYF

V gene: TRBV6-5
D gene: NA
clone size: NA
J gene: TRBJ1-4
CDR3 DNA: TGTGCCAGCAAGCGGGGGGAAAGTGGTGAAAAACTGTTTTTT
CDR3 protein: CASKRGESGEKLFF

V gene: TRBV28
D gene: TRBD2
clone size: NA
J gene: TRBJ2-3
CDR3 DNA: TGTGCCAGCAGTTTAACTCTAGCGGGTGGCGGAACGCAGTATTTT
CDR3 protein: CASSLTLAGGGTQYF

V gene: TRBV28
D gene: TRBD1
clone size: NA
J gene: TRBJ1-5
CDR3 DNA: TGTGCCAGCAGTCTCCCACAGGGGCGACAGCCCCAGCATTTT
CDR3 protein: CASSLPQGRQPQHF

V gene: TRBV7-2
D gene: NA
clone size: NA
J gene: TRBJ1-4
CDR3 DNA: TGTGCCAGCAGCTTACGTGGAGAAGGAGAAAAACTGTTTTTT
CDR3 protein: CASSLRGEGEKLFF

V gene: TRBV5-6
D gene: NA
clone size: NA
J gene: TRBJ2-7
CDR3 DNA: TGTGCCAGCAGCTTGGGAGGGGAGCAGTACTTC
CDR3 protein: CASSLGGEQYF

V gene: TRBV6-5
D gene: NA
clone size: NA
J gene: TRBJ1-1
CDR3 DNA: TGTGCCAGCAGTACTACAGGGACTGAAGCTTTCTTT
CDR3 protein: CASSTTGTEAFF

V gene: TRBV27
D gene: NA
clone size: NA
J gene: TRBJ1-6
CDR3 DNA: TGTGCCAGCAGCTCAGGGAGCTCCTATAATTCACCCCTCCACTTT
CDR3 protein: CASSSGSSYNSPLHF

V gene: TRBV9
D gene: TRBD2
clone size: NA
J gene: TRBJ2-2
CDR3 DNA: TGTGCCAGCAGCTTCGGGACTAGCGGTTTCTTAACCGGGGAGCTGTTTTTT
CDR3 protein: CASSFGTSGFLTGELFF

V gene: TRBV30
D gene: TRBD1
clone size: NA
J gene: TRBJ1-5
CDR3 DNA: TGTGCCTGGGGACAGGGGACTAATCAGCCCCAGCATTTT
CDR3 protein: CAWGQGTNQPQHF

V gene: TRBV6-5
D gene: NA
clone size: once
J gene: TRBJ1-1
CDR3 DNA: TGTGCCAGCAGTTACTCCCAGGGAATGAAAACTGAAGCTTTCTTT
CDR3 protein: CASSYSQGMKTEAFF

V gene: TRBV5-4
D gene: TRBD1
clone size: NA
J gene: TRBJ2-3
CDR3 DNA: TGTGCCAGCAGCTCACAGGGGTCCGAAGATACGCAGTATTTT
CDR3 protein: CASSSQGSEDTQYF